This T cell receptor beta chain was identified during a study of blood T cells in healthy people across ages. Study outcomes and limitations: Diversity was higher, and naive CD4+ cells more numerous, in long-lived donors than in aged donors.

The authors ran a second PCR of about 6 to 11 cycles using a sample-barcoded 5' primer and a J-beta primer mix. Each cDNA molecule was tagged by a template-switch adaptor with 12 random nucleotides. TCRdb recomputed calls from the 5' RACE reads with MiXCR, one row per CDR3 protein. The profile shows 600,000 or so distinct CDR3 sequences, around 20% of them singletons. As regards this clonotype: Its antigen is undetermined. One junction end does not reproduce the germline sequence, and a read error may be involved.

Sample: blood. This receptor was identified in a man between 65 and 79 years old in good health.

CDR3 in amino acids: CVSSQGLAGIHEQYF. As DNA, the CDR3 is TGTGTCAGCAGCCAAGGACTAGCGGGAATCCACGAGCAGTACTTC. V gene TRBV3-1 combines with J gene TRBJ2-7; TRBD2 matches at 12 bases. The CDR3 consists of 15 residues. Germline-derived CDR1 and CDR2 are LGHDT and YNNKEL (reference sequence).